Listed here are 32 T cell receptor beta chains from one sample, sequenced in a study of shared clonotypes between healthy human individuals. Libraries were prepared by immunoSEQ multiplex PCR; TCRdb keeps only in-frame clonotypes and omits some of them. Of about 2.4 million clones in the sample, more than 90% were seen once. Sequencing was done on a sample of naive CD4+ T cells sorted from blood. Subset described: CD45RA+ positively selected. The receptors come from a man in his late teens or twenties in good health.

This rearrangement joins TRBV6-1 to TRBJ2-7, with TRBD2 as a possible D gene (6 bases). This CDR3 contains 14 residues. The germline CDR1 and CDR2 sequences are MNHNS and SASEGT. V was trimmed by 3 bases and J by 2 bases, leaving 11 bases between them. For the CDR3, the DNA is TGTGCCAGCAGTGATGCCGGGACTCCCTACGAGCAGTACTTC. Translation: CASSDAGTPYEQYF.

The chain employs TRBV2 and TRBJ2-5; 8 bases agree with TRBD2. V shed 6 bases, J shed 4 bases, and the junction held 7 bases outside the gene matches. The CDR3 contains 14 residues. CDR1 SNHLY and CDR2 FYNNEI come from the germline V gene. The CDR3 DNA reads TGTGCCAGCAGGGCCCCGGGGGGGGGAGAGACCCAGTACTTC. Its translation is CASRAPGGGETQYF.

This clone has just a few counts. V usage is TRBV6-1 and J usage is TRBJ1-6, with D perhaps TRBD1 (5 bases). CDR3 size: 13 residues. The ends were cut back, 7 bases at V and 9 bases at J, with 13 bases in the middle. Germline V CDR1 and CDR2: MNHNS, SASEGT. CDR3 in DNA: TGTGCCAGCATCGAGGACAACGTTTCACCCCTCCACTTT. The encoded protein is CASIEDNVSPLHF.

Remarks on this clone: Other DNA sequences of this sample code for an identical CDR3. The rearrangement uses TRBV6-5 and TRBJ2-7; D remains unclear. Looked up from germline, CDR1 is MNHEY and CDR2 is SVGAGI. The CDR3 is 14 amino acids. V dropped 0 bases and J dropped 0 bases, with 6 bases sitting between them. The CDR3 loop is CASSYSGNSYEQYF. CDR3 nucleotide sequence: TGTGCCAGCAGTTACTCGGGTAACTCCTACGAGCAGTACTTC.

This chain links TRBV5-1 with TRBJ1-1; the D gene is possibly TRBD1 (6 bases). Trimming stripped 0 bases from V and 7 bases from J, with 13 bases between. Germline V gene lookup returns CDR1 SGHRS and CDR2 YFSETQ. This CDR3 has 14 amino acids. The CDR3 DNA is TGCGCCAGCAGCTTGGTGGCGGGGGCAAGTGAAGCTTTCTTT. This codes for CASSLVAGASEAFF. The variable domain in full, with the rest retrieved from reference TRBV5-1 and TRBJ1-1, is KAGVTQTPRYLIKTRGQQVTLSCSPISGHRSVSWYQQTPGQGLQFLFEYFSETQRNKGNFPGRFSGRQFSNSRSEMNVSTLELGDSALYLCASSLVAGASEAFFGQGTRLTVV.

About this clone: A read error may be the cause here, since a much bigger clone is one base away. Other nucleotide sequences in the sample specify the same CDR3. This chain joins TRBV18 and TRBJ1-1; weak D call: TRBD1 (5 bases). The germline CDR1 and CDR2 sequences are KGHSH and LQKENI. This CDR3 is built from 13 residues. Trimming removed 1 base from V and 4 bases from J, with 7 bases in between. CDR3 DNA sequence: TGTGCCAGCTCACCACAGGGGAGCACTGAAGCTTTCTTT. As protein: CASSPQGSTEAFF.

The V call is TRBV5-4, the J call TRBJ1-1, with D possibly TRBD1 on 5 matching bases. V shed 1 base and J shed 0 bases, with 16 bases lying between them. CDR1 and CDR2 (germline): SGHNT, YYREEE (reference sequence). This CDR3 spans 17 amino acids. The CDR3 is CASSLRGSPGLNTEAFF. Here the CDR3 DNA reads TGTGCCAGCAGCTTGCGGGGGTCCCCGGGGCTGAACACTGAAGCTTTCTTT.

This chain links TRBV15 with TRBJ2-5; 11 bases are a match to TRBD2. The CDR3 length is 18 residues. V shed 0 bases and J 4 bases; nucleotides not matched to a gene: 10. The germline V gene has CDR1 LNHNV and CDR2 YYDKDF (reference sequence). The CDR3 is CATSRDLLAGGWRETQYF. DNA of the CDR3: TGTGCCACCAGCAGAGATCTGCTAGCGGGGGGTTGGAGAGAGACCCAGTACTTC. Supplemented by reference TRBV15 and TRBJ2-5, the full variable domain reads DAMVIQNPRYQVTQFGKPVTLSCSQTLNHNVMYWYQQKSSQAPKLLFHYYDKDFNNEADTPDNFQSRRPNTSFCFLDIRSPGLGDTAMYLCATSRDLLAGGWRETQYFGPGTRLLVL.

This chain links TRBV7-9 with TRBJ1-2; 7 nucleotides agree with TRBD1. Looked up from germline, CDR1 is SEHNR and CDR2 is FQNEAQ (reference sequence). The CDR3 covers 16 residues. Germline trimming cut 5 bases from V and 1 base from J; bases unmatched to any gene: 10. Written as DNA, the CDR3 is TGTGCCAGCAGCGTGAGTGGGACAGCGCTTAACTATGGCTACACCTTC. Protein: CASSVSGTALNYGYTF.

Notes on this clone: Other DNA variants within this sample encode the same CDR3. This chain joins TRBV6-5 and TRBJ2-7, with D tentatively TRBD2 (5 bases). Trimming pared 0 bases from V and 2 bases from J, leaving 11 bases between. This CDR3 is 15 amino acids long. CDR1 and CDR2 (germline): MNHEY, SVGAGI. This CDR3 reads CASSYSSSGAYEQYF. The CDR3 DNA sequence: TGTGCCAGCAGTTACTCTTCCAGCGGTGCCTACGAGCAGTACTTC.

The V call is TRBV4-1, the J call TRBJ2-1, with D perhaps matching TRBD2 (6 bases). Germline-derived CDR1 and CDR2 are MGHRA and YSYEKL. The CDR3 has 14 amino acids. V lost 4 bases to trimming and J lost 4 bases, with 11 bases between them. CDR3 DNA sequence: TGCGCCAGCAGCCTCCGGGGGAGATACAATGAGCAGTTCTTC. It yields the protein CASSLRGRYNEQFF.

This chain connects TRBV4-3 to TRBJ1-4; D possibly corresponds to TRBD1 (5 bases). Trimming pared 2 bases from V and 7 bases from J, leaving 11 bases between. This CDR3 has 14 residues. CDR1 and CDR2 (germline): LGHNA, YSLEER. The CDR3 protein is CASSQSLGGEKLFF. The CDR3 DNA reads TGCGCCAGCAGCCAAAGCCTGGGGGGTGAAAAACTGTTTTTT.

The genes are TRBV18 and TRBJ1-3, with 8 bases aligning to TRBD1. The V and J ends lost 2 bases and 2 bases, in that order; junction bases with no gene match: 5. The germline CDR1 and CDR2 sequences are KGHSH and LQKENI. This CDR3 has 16 residues. CDR3 amino acids: CASSPRQGSPGNTIYF. The CDR3 DNA reads as TGTGCCAGCTCACCAAGACAGGGGAGTCCTGGAAACACCATATATTTT.

The chain joins TRBV9 to TRBJ1-3, with TRBD1 matching over 9 bases. Per the germline V gene, CDR1 is SGDLS and CDR2 is YYNGEE. The J segment lost 5 bases and the V segment lost 4 bases, leaving 10 bases of the junction unmatched. This CDR3 is 16 amino acids long. DNA of the CDR3: TGTGCCAGCAGCCCAGGGGAGGGACAGGGAAGAAACACCATATATTTT. Translating it yields CASSPGEGQGRNTIYF. Based on the CDR3 plus reference TRBV9 and TRBJ1-3, the full variable domain is DSGVTQTPKHLITATGQRVTLRCSPRSGDLSVYWYQQSLDQGLQFLIQYYNGEERAKGNILERFSAQQFPDLHSELNLSSLELGDSALYFCASSPGEGQGRNTIYFGEGSWLTVV.

As to this clone: A read error may account for a junction end that differs from germline. The V gene is TRBV7-7, the J gene TRBJ2-5, with TRBD1 matching 9 bases. The CDR3 covers 16 residues. Germline-derived CDR1 and CDR2 are SSHAT and FNYEAQ (reference sequence). The CDR3 DNA reads as TGTGCTAGCAGCCCGTCCGGGACAGGGCTAGGGGAGACCCAGTACTTC. It yields the protein CASSPSGTGLGETQYF.

This clone was detected only a few times. This chain connects TRBV2 to TRBJ2-2; TRBD1 agrees at 7 bases. Germline assignment: CDR1 SNHLY and CDR2 FYNNEI. The V segment lost 7 bases and the J segment 7 bases; nucleotides outside the gene matches: 12. The CDR3 loop spans 15 amino acids. The CDR3 spells CASTPQGISGGELFF. CDR3 nucleotide sequence: TGTGCCAGCACCCCACAGGGGATTAGTGGCGGGGAGCTGTTTTTT.

The genes are TRBV18 and TRBJ1-1; D perhaps matches TRBD1 (5 bases). The CDR3 has 14 residues. V shed 1 base and J shed 5 bases, with 11 bases lying between them. CDR1 and CDR2 from the germline V gene are KGHSH and LQKENI. CDR3 bases: TGTGCCAGCTCACCACGAGGGGCGAGGACTGAAGCTTTCTTT. Translating it yields CASSPRGARTEAFF.

The chain recombines TRBV18 with TRBJ2-1, with TRBD1 identical over 10 bases. This CDR3 spans 19 amino acids. V was clipped by 3 bases and J by 2 bases; unmatched bases: 13. Germline V CDR1 and CDR2: KGHSH, LQKENI. This CDR3 reads CASSPLPGQGWETYNEQFF. For the CDR3, the DNA is TGTGCCAGCTCACCGTTGCCGGGACAGGGGTGGGAAACCTACAATGAGCAGTTCTTC.

V usage is TRBV7-9 and J usage is TRBJ1-2, with D unresolved. Germline CDR1 and CDR2: SEHNR and FQNEAQ (reference sequence). V lost 10 bases and J lost 1, with 19 bases in between. The length of the CDR3 is 15 residues. The DNA of the CDR3 is TGTGCCACCCAGCTGGAGGGTTATCTTAACTATGGCTACACCTTC. Amino acids: CATQLEGYLNYGYTF.

The chain combines TRBV11-3 with TRBJ2-3; unclear D gene. The CDR3 sequence is 14 residues long. Looked up from germline, CDR1 is SGHNT and CDR2 is YENEEA. V gave up 5 bases and J gave up 6 bases, with 15 bases separating them. The DNA for the CDR3 is TGTGCCAGCAGCCACCCTGGAGAAGCTGATACGCAGTATTTT. Amino acid sequence: CASSHPGEADTQYF.

J is TRBJ2-3 and V is TRBV6-1; 9 positions match TRBD1. CDR1 is MNHNS and CDR2 is SASEGT in the germline V gene. With V trimmed by 8 bases and J by 5 bases, 11 bases remained unmatched. The CDR3 spans 15 residues. CDR3 nucleotide sequence: TGTGCCAGCCTAGCCCCGGGACAGGGAATAGATACGCAGTATTTT. Translation: CASLAPGQGIDTQYF.

V gene TRBV10-2 combines with J gene TRBJ1-5; no definite D call. Trimming stripped 4 bases from V and 1 base from J, with 8 bases between. This CDR3 has 14 residues. Germline CDR1 and CDR2: WSHSY and SAAADI. Here the CDR3 reads CASSVDGSNQPQHF. Here the CDR3 DNA reads TGCGCCAGCAGTGTGGACGGGAGCAATCAGCCCCAGCATTTT.

This clone showed up just once. The genes are TRBV2 and TRBJ2-2, with 8 positions matching TRBD1. Germline V lookup: CDR1 SNHLY, CDR2 FYNNEI. V lost 5 bases to trimming and J lost 6 bases; unmatched junction nucleotides: 11. CDR3 length: 16 residues. In DNA, the CDR3 is TGTGCCAGCAGTTCCCCAGGGGGCCCCAGGTCCGGGGAGCTGTTTTTT. Translating gives CASSSPGGPRSGELFF.

V gene TRBV2 combines with J gene TRBJ2-3; tentatively, D is TRBD2 (6 bases). V was trimmed by 2 bases and J by 3 bases, leaving 18 bases between them. Looked up from germline, CDR1 is SNHLY and CDR2 is FYNNEI. CDR3 size: 17 residues. The CDR3 DNA is TGTGCCAGCAGTGAAAGGTGGGGCGGGGTCCGGACAGATACGCAGTATTTT. Its protein is CASSERWGGVRTDTQYF.

The chain has TRBV6-5 and TRBJ2-7; D may be TRBD1 (5 bases). With 5 bases removed from V and 2 bases from J, the gap between germline ends came to 10 bases. CDR3 length equals 13 residues. CDR1 is MNHEY, CDR2 SVGAGI, per germline. CDR3 region: CASSQDKTYEQYF. The CDR3 DNA reads TGTGCCAGCAGTCAGGACAAAACCTACGAGCAGTACTTC.

The chain has TRBV29-1 and TRBJ2-7; D possibly corresponds to TRBD1 (5 bases). V was clipped by 6 bases and J by 4 bases, with 10 bases between them. The CDR3 sequence is 11 residues long. The germline CDR1 and CDR2 sequences are SQVTM and ANQGSEA. This CDR3 is CSVFDSYEQYF. The DNA for the CDR3 is TGCAGCGTATTCGACAGTTACGAGCAGTACTTC.

This clone was recorded only once. The chain uses TRBV30 and TRBJ1-6; the match to TRBD1 covers 7 bases. After removal of 4 bases from V and 7 bases from J, the junction contained 1 base not matched to a gene. Germline CDR1 is GTSNPN and CDR2 is SVGIG (reference sequence). CDR3 length: 12 residues. CDR3 bases: TGTGCCTGGAACAGGGGAAATTCACCCCTCCACTTT. Amino acid sequence: CAWNRGNSPLHF.

This clone was counted only a few times. Other DNA sequences of this sample code for an identical CDR3. The rearrangement links TRBV2 to TRBJ2-1; possibly TRBD1 for D (5 bases). V gave up 2 bases and J gave up 6 bases, with 5 bases separating them. This CDR3 region has 12 residues. From germline, CDR1 is SNHLY and CDR2 FYNNEI. CDR3 DNA: TGTGCCAGCAGTGAAACAGGCAATGAGCAGTTCTTC. It is translated as CASSETGNEQFF.

The chain uses TRBV7-2 and TRBJ1-1; 7 nucleotides match TRBD1. There are 13 residues in the CDR3. Germline V lookup: CDR1 SGHTA, CDR2 FQGNSA. Germline trimming cut 6 bases from V and 7 bases from J; bases unmatched to any gene: 8. CDR3: CASSNGQVGEAFF. CDR3 nucleotides: TGTGCCAGCAGTAATGGACAGGTGGGTGAAGCTTTCTTT.

This chain links TRBV27 with TRBJ2-3, with TRBD1 matching over 8 bases. J lost 8 bases, V lost 4 bases, and 11 bases had no gene match. The CDR3 is 15 amino acids. Germline V gene sequence: CDR1 MNHEY, CDR2 SMNVEV (reference sequence). The CDR3 sequence is CASSWSGGERPTQYF. CDR3 nucleotides: TGTGCCAGCAGTTGGTCAGGGGGCGAAAGACCTACGCAGTATTTT.

The J gene is TRBJ2-5, the V gene TRBV9, with D perhaps TRBD2 (5 bases). The V gene's germline CDR1 is SGDLS and CDR2 YYNGEE. The CDR3 sequence is 16 residues long. V lost 2 bases to trimming and J lost 2 bases, with 16 bases between them. The DNA for the CDR3 is TGTGCCAGCAGCGTGGGAGCTACAGAGATACAAGAGACCCAGTACTTC. It encodes CASSVGATEIQETQYF.

The CDR3: CASSSGQGLGEKLFF. Here the CDR3 DNA reads TGTGCCAGCAGTTCTGGACAGGGGTTAGGAGAAAAACTGTTTTTT. The V gene is TRBV6-5, the J gene TRBJ1-4; 9 bases are a match to TRBD1. The trim removed 4 bases at V and 8 bases at J, leaving 8 bases unmatched. Germline V gene lookup returns CDR1 MNHEY and CDR2 SVGAGI. There are 15 residues in the CDR3.